The next 11 T cell receptor beta chains were all read from a single sample in a study of blood T cell repertoires in COVID-19. Measured with immunoSEQ multiplex PCR; TCRdb has only the in-frame clones, and not every one. The data hold 200,000 to 250,000 clones, with more than 75% observed a single time. Input material: PBMCs or T cells enriched from blood (not recorded which). Receptors were obtained from a man aged 25-45 years in a cohort exposed to, infected with or recovered from COVID-19 (not recorded which).

The gene calls are TRBV7-9 and TRBJ2-7; TRBD2 agrees at 9 bases. The CDR3 runs to 14 residues. Germline-derived CDR1 and CDR2 are SEHNR and FQNEAQ (reference sequence). Germline trimming cut 6 bases from V and 3 bases from J; bases unmatched to any gene: 6. CDR3 in amino acids: CASRGAGGDYEQYF. The CDR3 DNA sequence: TGTGCCAGCAGAGGAGCGGGAGGCGACTACGAGCAGTACTTC.

J is TRBJ1-4 and V is TRBV7-9; 8 bases are shared with TRBD1. The CDR3 totals 15 residues. V was pared by 0 bases and J by 7 bases, with 4 bases of the junction left unmatched. CDR1 and CDR2 (germline): SEHNR, FQNEAQ (reference sequence). CDR3 nucleotide sequence: TGTGCCAGCAGCTTAGCTCAGGGGGCTACTGAAAAACTGTTTTTT. Protein: CASSLAQGATEKLFF.

V usage is TRBV5-4 and J usage is TRBJ2-7; 7 bases are shared with TRBD2. The germline V gene has CDR1 SGHNT and CDR2 YYREEE (reference sequence). This CDR3 is built from 15 residues. Trimming cost V 4 bases and J 1 base; bases outside gene matches: 8. The CDR3: CASSPGGSRSYEQYF. CDR3 bases: TGTGCCAGCAGCCCGGGCGGGAGTAGGTCCTACGAGCAGTACTTC.

The V gene is TRBV5-1, the J gene TRBJ2-1; D might be TRBD2 (5 bases). Trimming shortened V by 4 bases and J by 2 bases, and 16 bases separated the two germline ends. The CDR3 is 16 residues long. Germline lookup yields CDR1 SGHRS and CDR2 YFSETQ. The CDR3 nucleotides are TGCGCCAGCAGCCCAATGCCCGGGAATCCCTACAATGAGCAGTTCTTC. Protein: CASSPMPGNPYNEQFF.

The chain carries TRBV7-2 and TRBJ2-7; D not resolved. CDR3 length: 14 residues. CDR1 SGHTA and CDR2 FQGNSA come from the germline V gene. V dropped 2 bases and J dropped 5 bases, with 13 bases sitting between them. The DNA for the CDR3 is TGTGCCAGCAGCTTATTCACGATGGGCGACGAGCAGTACTTC. Amino acids: CASSLFTMGDEQYF.

J is TRBJ1-4 and V is TRBV4-3, with D unclear. The CDR3 is 14 amino acids. Trimming took 2 bases from V and 5 from J, leaving 9 bases between them. The germline gives CDR1 LGHNA, CDR2 YSLEER. In nucleotides, the CDR3 is TGCGCCAGCAGCCAAAGTGGGAGGAATGAAAAACTGTTTTTT. This codes for CASSQSGRNEKLFF.

The CDR3: CASSDGLAVSYNEQFF. In nucleotides, the CDR3 is TGTGCCAGCAGTGATGGCCTAGCGGTTTCCTACAATGAGCAGTTCTTC. The chain has TRBV2 and TRBJ2-1, with 7 bases matching TRBD2. Trimming at V came to 3 bases and at J to 1 base, leaving 6 bases not matched to a gene. This CDR3 has 16 residues. The germline CDR1 and CDR2 sequences are SNHLY and FYNNEI.

CDR3 loop: CASSYQVFETQYF. The CDR3 bases are TGTGCCAGCAGTTATCAGGTCTTCGAGACCCAGTACTTC. The J gene is TRBJ2-5, the V gene TRBV27; the D is unclear. V gave up 4 bases and J gave up 5 bases, with 11 bases separating them. The CDR3 spans 13 residues. Per the germline V gene, CDR1 is MNHEY and CDR2 is SMNVEV (reference sequence).

The V and J genes are TRBV29-1 and TRBJ2-4, with a possible D match to TRBD2 (6 bases). Germline V lookup: CDR1 SQVTM, CDR2 ANQGSEA. This CDR3 comprises 14 residues. Trimming shortened V by 7 bases and J by 6 bases, and 19 bases separated the two germline ends. The CDR3 DNA sequence: TGCAGCGCCTTAGGGAATAGCGGAGTAAACATTCAGTACTTC. Translating gives CSALGNSGVNIQYF.

The chain joins TRBV5-1 to TRBJ2-1; D not certain. Trimming removed 1 base at V and 6 bases at J, with 8 bases between. The germline V gene encodes CDR1 SGHRS and CDR2 YFSETQ. This CDR3 is 13 amino acids long. The CDR3 is CASSLLESNEQFF. The CDR3 region has the DNA TGCGCCAGCAGCTTGCTGGAGTCCAATGAGCAGTTCTTC.

V and J are TRBV5-4 and TRBJ1-2; 8 nucleotides align to TRBD1. The germline CDR1 and CDR2 sequences are SGHNT and YYREEE (reference sequence). J gave up 4 bases and V 5 bases, and 4 bases lay outside the gene matches. The CDR3 runs to 13 residues. CDR3 protein: CASSRQGAYGYTF. As DNA, the CDR3 is TGTGCCAGCAGTCGTCAGGGGGCCTATGGCTACACCTTC. The entire variable domain, with the rest obtained from reference TRBV5-4 and TRBJ1-2, is as follows: ETGVTQSPTHLIKTRGQQVTLRCSSQSGHNTVSWYQQALGQGPQFIFQYYREEENGRGNFPPRFSGLQFPNYSSELNVNALELDDSALYLCASSRQGAYGYTFGSGTRLTVV.